This TCR beta chain was captured in a study of T cells in Graves' hyperthyroidism and ophthalmopathy. Study in general: Peripheral blood specimens were obtained at initial diagnosis, prior to any treatment.

Researchers amplified the TCR beta CDR3 regions from RNA transcripts. TCR CDR3 underwent first-round RT-PCR with the HTBI primer set. TCRdb used MiXCR to reprocess the multiplex PCR reads, holding one entry per CDR3 protein. The sample consists of around 350,000 distinct CDR3 sequences, 20% to 25% of them appearing once. The V gene's germline CDR1 is SGHAT and CDR2 FQDESV (reference sequence). The CDR3 runs 17 residues. V was clipped by 8 bases and J by 6 bases; unmatched bases: 12. Each patient was aged 18 to 65 and had newly diagnosed hyperthyroidism of under 2 months' duration. Uncontrolled infection, other autoimmune disease, pregnancy or lactation barred patients from enrollment. This clonotype was counted at least ten times. Its target is not known. Overall study results and limits: Ophthalmopathy onset followed model prediction by a median roughly six months.

This receptor was identified in a man aged 50 or older with Graves' hyperthyroidism. The rearrangement joins TRBV11-1 to TRBJ2-1, with 14 bases identical to TRBD2. Sample: blood. CDR3 residues: CASQQTSGRALGNEQFF. The DNA for the CDR3 is TGTGCCAGCCAACAGACTAGCGGGAGGGCCCTCGGCAATGAGCAGTTCTTC. Based on the CDR3 plus reference TRBV11-1 and TRBJ2-1, the full variable domain is EAEVAQSPRYKITEKSQAVAFWCDPISGHATLYWYRQILGQGPELLVQFQDESVVDDSQLPKDRFSAERLKGVDSTLKIQPAELGDSAMYLCASQQTSGRALGNEQFFGPGTRLTVL.